By share of the sample, the clone carrying this T cell receptor (beta chain) is medium-sized (0.01 to 0.1%). Its antigen is not identified. One entry per CDR3 protein, called by TCRdb with MiXCR from the 5' RACE reads. Seen here are thousands of distinct CDR3 sequences, roughly 9.8% observed once, and the top ten hold about 12%. The data stem from a study of spatial heterogeneity in lung cancer. The time point here: sample taken at primary tumor resection. Whole-study findings and limits: Intratumoral expanded alpha and beta TCR counts were found to track tumor mutation counts.

The sample in question was lung tumor tissue, obtained at surgery. The receptor comes from a female donor with early-stage non-small cell lung cancer.

CDR3 coding DNA: TGTGCCAGCAGCCAGGACAGGGGACCCTATGGCTACACCTTC. Translated, it gives CASSQDRGPYGYTF. The chain couples TRBV4-2 to TRBJ1-2, with 9 bases lining up with TRBD1. Germline trimming cut 3 bases from V and 4 bases from J; bases unmatched to any gene: 3. The CDR3 contains 14 residues. CDR1 is LGHNA, CDR2 YNFKEQ, per germline.